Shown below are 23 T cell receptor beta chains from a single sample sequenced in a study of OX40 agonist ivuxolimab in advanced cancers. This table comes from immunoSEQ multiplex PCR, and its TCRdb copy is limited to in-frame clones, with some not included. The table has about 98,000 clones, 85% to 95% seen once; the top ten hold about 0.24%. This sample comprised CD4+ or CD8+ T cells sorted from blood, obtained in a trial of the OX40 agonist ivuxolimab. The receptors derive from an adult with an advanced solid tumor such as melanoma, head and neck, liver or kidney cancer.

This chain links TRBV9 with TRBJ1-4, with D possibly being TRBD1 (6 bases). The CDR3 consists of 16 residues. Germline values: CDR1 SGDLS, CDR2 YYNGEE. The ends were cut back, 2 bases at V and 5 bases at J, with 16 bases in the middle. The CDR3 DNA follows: TGTGCCAGCAGCGTTCGTCCACAGGGTGGGAATGAAAAACTGTTTTTT. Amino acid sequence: CASSVRPQGGNEKLFF. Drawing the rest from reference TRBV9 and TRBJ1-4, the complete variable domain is DSGVTQTPKHLITATGQRVTLRCSPRSGDLSVYWYQQSLDQGLQFLIQYYNGEERAKGNILERFSAQQFPDLHSELNLSSLELGDSALYFCASSVRPQGGNEKLFFGSGTQLSVL.

The CDR3 protein is CSVEEWTSVGYEQFF. The CDR3 bases are TGCAGCGTTGAAGAGTGGACTAGCGTGGGGTATGAGCAGTTCTTC. This rearrangement joins TRBV29-1 to TRBJ2-1; TRBD2 matches 9 bases. The CDR3 is made up of 15 amino acids. Germline V CDR1 and CDR2: SQVTM, ANQGSEA. Germline trimming cut 0 bases from V and 8 bases from J; bases unmatched to any gene: 8.

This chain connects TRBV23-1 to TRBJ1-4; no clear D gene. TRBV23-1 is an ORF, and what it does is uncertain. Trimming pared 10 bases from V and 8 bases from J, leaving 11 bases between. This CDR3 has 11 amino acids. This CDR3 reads CATQCREKLFF. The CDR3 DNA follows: TGCGCCACGCAGTGTCGGGAAAAACTGTTTTTT.

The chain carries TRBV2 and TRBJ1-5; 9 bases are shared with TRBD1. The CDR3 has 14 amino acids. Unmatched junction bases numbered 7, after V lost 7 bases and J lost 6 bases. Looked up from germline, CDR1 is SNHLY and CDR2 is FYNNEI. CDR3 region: CASMEQGAIQPQHF. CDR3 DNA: TGTGCCAGCATGGAACAGGGGGCAATTCAGCCCCAGCATTTT.

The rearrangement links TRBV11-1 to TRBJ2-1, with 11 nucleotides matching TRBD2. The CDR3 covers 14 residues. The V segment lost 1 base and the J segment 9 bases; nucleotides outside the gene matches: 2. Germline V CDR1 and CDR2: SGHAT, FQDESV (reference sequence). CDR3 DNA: TGTGCCAGCAGCTTAGGTAGCGGGAGGGGTGAGCAGTTCTTC. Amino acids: CASSLGSGRGEQFF. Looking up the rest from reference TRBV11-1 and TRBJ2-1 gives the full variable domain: EAEVAQSPRYKITEKSQAVAFWCDPISGHATLYWYRQILGQGPELLVQFQDESVVDDSQLPKDRFSAERLKGVDSTLKIQPAELGDSAMYLCASSLGSGRGEQFFGPGTRLTVL.

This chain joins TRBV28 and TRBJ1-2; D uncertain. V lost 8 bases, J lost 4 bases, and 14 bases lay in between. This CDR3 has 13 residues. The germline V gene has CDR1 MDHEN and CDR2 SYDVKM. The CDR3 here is CASQSDLTYGYTF. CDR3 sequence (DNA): TGTGCCAGCCAGTCCGATCTAACCTATGGCTACACCTTC.

CDR3 coding DNA: TGTGCCAGCAGCTTCTCAGGGAACACTGAAGCTTTCTTT. This gives the protein CASSFSGNTEAFF. The chain carries TRBV11-3 and TRBJ1-1; D is ambiguous. The germline CDR1 and CDR2 sequences are SGHNT and YENEEA. The V and J ends lost 3 bases and 1 base respectively, with 6 bases between them. The CDR3 extends over 13 amino acids.

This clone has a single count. The CDR3 loop is CASLLKGGETQYF. CDR3 in DNA: TGTGCCAGCCTATTGAAAGGGGGGGAGACCCAGTACTTC. V usage is TRBV28 and J usage is TRBJ2-5; D is perhaps TRBD1 or TRBD2 (6 bases each). V lost 8 bases and J lost 5, with 15 bases in between. Per the germline V gene, CDR1 is MDHEN and CDR2 is SYDVKM. The CDR3 totals 13 residues.

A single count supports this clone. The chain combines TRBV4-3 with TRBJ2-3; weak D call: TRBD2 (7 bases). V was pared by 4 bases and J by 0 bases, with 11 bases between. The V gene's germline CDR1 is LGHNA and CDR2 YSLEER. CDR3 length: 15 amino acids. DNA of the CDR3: TGCGCCAGCAGCCGTAGGGGGGGGAGCACAGATACGCAGTATTTT. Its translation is CASSRRGGSTDTQYF.

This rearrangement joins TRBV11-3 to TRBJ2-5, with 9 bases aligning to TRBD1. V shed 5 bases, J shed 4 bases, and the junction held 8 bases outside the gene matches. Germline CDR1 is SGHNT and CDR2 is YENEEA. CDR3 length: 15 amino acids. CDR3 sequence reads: CASSIGTGSAETQYF. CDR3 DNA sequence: TGTGCCAGCAGCATAGGGACAGGGAGTGCAGAGACCCAGTACTTC.

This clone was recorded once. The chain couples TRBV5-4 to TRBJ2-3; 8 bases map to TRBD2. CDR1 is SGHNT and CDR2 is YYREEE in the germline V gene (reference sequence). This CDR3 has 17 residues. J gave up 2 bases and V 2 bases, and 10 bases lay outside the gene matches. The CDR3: CASSLLTSAYNTDTQYF. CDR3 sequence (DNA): TGTGCCAGCAGCTTATTGACTAGCGCTTATAACACAGATACGCAGTATTTT. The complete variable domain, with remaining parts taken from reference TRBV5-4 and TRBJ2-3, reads ETGVTQSPTHLIKTRGQQVTLRCSSQSGHNTVSWYQQALGQGPQFIFQYYREEENGRGNFPPRFSGLQFPNYSSELNVNALELDDSALYLCASSLLTSAYNTDTQYFGPGTRLTVL.

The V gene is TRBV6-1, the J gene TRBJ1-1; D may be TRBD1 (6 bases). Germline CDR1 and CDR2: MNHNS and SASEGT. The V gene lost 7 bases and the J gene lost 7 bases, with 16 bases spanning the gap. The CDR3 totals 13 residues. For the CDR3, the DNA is TGTGCCAGCAACCCTTACAGGGATGGTGAAGCTTTCTTT. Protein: CASNPYRDGEAFF.

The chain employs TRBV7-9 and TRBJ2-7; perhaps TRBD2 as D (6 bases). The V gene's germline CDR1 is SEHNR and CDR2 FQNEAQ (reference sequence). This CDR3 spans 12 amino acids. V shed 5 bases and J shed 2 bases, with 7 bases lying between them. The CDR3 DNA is TGTGCCAGCAGCCGCGGGACCTACGAGCAGTACGTC. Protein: CASSRGTYEQYV.

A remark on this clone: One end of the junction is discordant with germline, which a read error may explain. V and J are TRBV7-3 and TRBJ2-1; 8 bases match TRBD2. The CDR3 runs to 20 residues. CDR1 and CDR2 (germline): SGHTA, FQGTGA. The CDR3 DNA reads TGTGCCAGCAGCTTAAGGGCAGGGACTAGATCCTCCCCGGGATACAGTGAGCAGTTCTTC. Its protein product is CASSLRAGTRSSPGYSEQFF.

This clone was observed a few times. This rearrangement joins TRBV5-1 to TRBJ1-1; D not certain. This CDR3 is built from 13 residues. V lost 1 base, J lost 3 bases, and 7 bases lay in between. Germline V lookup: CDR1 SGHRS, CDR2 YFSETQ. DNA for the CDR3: TGCGCCAGCAGCTTGAACTTTGACACTGAAGCTTTCTTT. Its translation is CASSLNFDTEAFF.

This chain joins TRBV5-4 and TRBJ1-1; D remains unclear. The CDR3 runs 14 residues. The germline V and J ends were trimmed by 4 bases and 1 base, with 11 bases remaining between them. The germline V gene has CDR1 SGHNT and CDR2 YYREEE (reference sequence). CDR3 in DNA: TGTGCCAGCAGCGATGGTGTACGGAACACTGAAGCTTTCTTT. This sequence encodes CASSDGVRNTEAFF.

CDR3 amino acids: CASSTPLEGAYQPQHF. The CDR3 nucleotides are TGTGCCAGCAGCACCCCGTTAGAGGGGGCTTATCAGCCCCAGCATTTT. The chain couples TRBV7-2 to TRBJ1-5; 7 bases are shared with TRBD1. The CDR3 consists of 16 residues. Germline lookup yields CDR1 SGHTA and CDR2 FQGNSA. J was trimmed by 5 bases and V by 5 bases; bases with no gene match: 12.

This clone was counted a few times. CDR3 in amino acids: CASSEQLNNSPLHF. CDR3 in DNA: TGTGCCAGCAGTGAACAACTGAACAATTCACCCCTCCACTTT. The rearrangement links TRBV6-5 to TRBJ1-6; no definite D call. Trimming took off 5 bases at V and 7 bases at J, with 12 bases between the two ends. The germline gives CDR1 MNHEY, CDR2 SVGAGI. This CDR3 has 14 amino acids.

In DNA form, the CDR3 reads TGTGCCAGCAGCGCGGGACTAGCCGACAATGAGCAGTTCTTC. Protein: CASSAGLADNEQFF. This rearrangement joins TRBV9 to TRBJ2-1, with 9 bases fitting TRBD2. CDR3 length: 14 residues. The V segment lost 3 bases and the J segment 5 bases; nucleotides outside the gene matches: 3. Per germline, CDR1 SGDLS and CDR2 YYNGEE.

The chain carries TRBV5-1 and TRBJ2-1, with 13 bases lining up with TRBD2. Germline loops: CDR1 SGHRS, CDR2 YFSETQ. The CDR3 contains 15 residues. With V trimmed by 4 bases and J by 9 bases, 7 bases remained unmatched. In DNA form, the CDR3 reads TGCGCCAGCAGCACGCAGGGGACTAGCGGGATTGAGCAGTTCTTC. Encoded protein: CASSTQGTSGIEQFF.

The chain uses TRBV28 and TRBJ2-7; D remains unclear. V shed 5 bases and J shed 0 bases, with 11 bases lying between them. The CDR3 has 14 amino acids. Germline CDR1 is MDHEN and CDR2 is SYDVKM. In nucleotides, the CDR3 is TGTGCCAGCAGTCGGAATGGGGTCTCCTACGAGCAGTACGTC. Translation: CASSRNGVSYEQYV.

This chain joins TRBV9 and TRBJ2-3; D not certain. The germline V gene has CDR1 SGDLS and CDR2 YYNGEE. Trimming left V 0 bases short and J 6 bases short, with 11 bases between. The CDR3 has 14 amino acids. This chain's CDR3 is CASSVGPARDTQYF. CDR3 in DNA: TGTGCCAGCAGCGTAGGCCCAGCCCGGGATACGCAGTATTTT.

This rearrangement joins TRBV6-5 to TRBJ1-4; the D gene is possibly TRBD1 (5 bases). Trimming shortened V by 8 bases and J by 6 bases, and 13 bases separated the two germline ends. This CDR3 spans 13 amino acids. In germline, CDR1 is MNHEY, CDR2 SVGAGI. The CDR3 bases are TGTGCCAGCGGGGGATTGTCAGATGAAAAACTGTTTTTT. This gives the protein CASGGLSDEKLFF.